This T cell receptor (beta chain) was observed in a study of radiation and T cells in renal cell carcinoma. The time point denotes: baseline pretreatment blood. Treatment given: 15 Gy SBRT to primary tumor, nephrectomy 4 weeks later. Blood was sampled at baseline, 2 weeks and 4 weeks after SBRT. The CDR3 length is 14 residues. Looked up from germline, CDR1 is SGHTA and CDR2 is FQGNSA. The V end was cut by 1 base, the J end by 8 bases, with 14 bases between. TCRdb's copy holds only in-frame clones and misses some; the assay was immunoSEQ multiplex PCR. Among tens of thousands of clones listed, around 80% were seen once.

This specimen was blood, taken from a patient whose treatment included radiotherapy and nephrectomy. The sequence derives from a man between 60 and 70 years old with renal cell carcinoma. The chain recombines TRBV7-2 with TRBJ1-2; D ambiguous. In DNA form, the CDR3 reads TGTGCCAGCAGCTTAGATAGTCAGAGAGGAGGCTACACCTTC. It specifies CASSLDSQRGGYTF.